The next 12 T cell receptor beta chains were all read from a single sample in a study of blood T cell repertoires in COVID-19. TCRdb's copy holds only in-frame clones and misses some; the assay was immunoSEQ multiplex PCR. The table has approximately 300,000 clones, 80% to 95% seen once. Sample: PBMCs or T cells enriched from blood (not recorded which). Source of these receptors: a woman in her 30s who had recovered from COVID-19.

The chain combines TRBV6-1 with TRBJ1-4, with D unclear. This CDR3 is 14 amino acids long. With 3 bases removed from V and 4 bases from J, the gap between germline ends came to 9 bases. Germline V lookup: CDR1 MNHNS, CDR2 SASEGT. The CDR3 spells CASSDRPLNEKLFF. For the CDR3, the DNA is TGTGCCAGCAGTGACCGTCCCCTTAATGAAAAACTGTTTTTT.

V and J are TRBV4-1 and TRBJ1-2; a weak D match, TRBD1 (6 bases). The CDR3 has 14 residues. Germline V CDR1 and CDR2: MGHRA, YSYEKL. V gave up 0 bases and J gave up 3 bases, with 8 bases separating them. The CDR3 loop is CASSQEGAYYGYTF. CDR3 sequence (DNA): TGCGCCAGCAGCCAAGAGGGGGCCTACTATGGCTACACCTTC.

The V call is TRBV16, the J call TRBJ1-1, with D maybe TRBD1 (6 bases). Germline V lookup: CDR1 KGHSY, CDR2 FQNENV. This CDR3 comprises 15 residues. V was trimmed by 4 bases and J by 6 bases, leaving 18 bases between them. CDR3 nucleotide sequence: TGTGCCAGCAGCCTTCCGACGCGCTCAGGGGCTGAAGCTTTCTTT. It specifies CASSLPTRSGAEAFF.

CDR3 coding DNA: TGTGCCAGCCACCTAGCTTCTGGCACAGATACGCAGTATTTT. It yields the protein CASHLASGTDTQYF. The chain recombines TRBV28 with TRBJ2-3; maybe TRBD2 (5 bases). CDR1 is MDHEN, CDR2 SYDVKM, per germline. CDR3 length equals 14 residues. Trimming left V 8 bases short and J 1 base short, with 13 bases between.

This chain connects TRBV29-1 to TRBJ2-1, with a possible D match to TRBD2 (5 bases). The CDR3 spans 14 residues. Germline V lookup: CDR1 SQVTM, CDR2 ANQGSEA. V lost 2 bases, J lost 3 bases, and 11 bases lay in between. The CDR3 protein is CSVELRDYYNEQFF. In DNA, the CDR3 is TGCAGCGTTGAATTGAGGGATTACTACAATGAGCAGTTCTTC.

The chain combines TRBV7-2 with TRBJ2-7, with 7 bases lining up with TRBD2. The ends lost 5 bases at V and 3 bases at J; junction bases unmatched: 10. This CDR3 contains 15 residues. Germline assignment: CDR1 SGHTA and CDR2 FQGNSA. The CDR3 coding sequence is TGTGCCAGCAGCCCCTATGGGGGGGGACGCTACGAGCAGTACTTC. It encodes CASSPYGGGRYEQYF. Variable domain in full (rest from reference TRBV7-2 and TRBJ2-7): GAGVSQSPSNKVTEKGKDVELRCDPISGHTALYWYRQSLGQGLEFLIYFQGNSAPDKSGLPSDRFSAERTGGSVSTLTIQRTQQEDSAVYLCASSPYGGGRYEQYFGPGTRLTVT.

The V call is TRBV28, the J call TRBJ2-2, with 8 bases matching TRBD2. CDR3 length: 17 amino acids. V trimming: 3 bases; J trimming: 7 bases; junction bases outside the gene matches: 13. Germline CDR1 is MDHEN and CDR2 is SYDVKM. CDR3 nucleotide sequence: TGTGCCAGCAGTTTCGGGGGGGGCGGATCGAGAAGCGGGGAGCTGTTTTTT. As protein: CASSFGGGGSRSGELFF.

The chain carries TRBV18 and TRBJ1-2; 7 nucleotides match TRBD1. Per the germline V gene, CDR1 is KGHSH and CDR2 is LQKENI. The CDR3 is 18 residues long. J gave up 2 bases and V 3 bases, and 15 bases lay outside the gene matches. In DNA form, the CDR3 reads TGTGCCAGCTCACCGTCAATCCCCAGACAGGGACCCAACTATGGCTACACCTTC. Amino acids: CASSPSIPRQGPNYGYTF.

The V call is TRBV7-9, the J call TRBJ1-1; 10 nucleotides line up with TRBD1. The V gene end was trimmed by 3 bases and the J gene end by 5 bases; junction bases not matched to a gene: 6. This CDR3 has 15 residues. Germline CDR1 reads SEHNR; CDR2 reads FQNEAQ (reference sequence). The CDR3 spells CASSLPGQGGTEAFF. In DNA form, the CDR3 reads TGTGCCAGCAGCTTGCCCGGACAGGGGGGAACTGAAGCTTTCTTT.

V usage is TRBV5-1 and J usage is TRBJ2-2, with 7 positions matching TRBD1. CDR1 SGHRS and CDR2 YFSETQ come from the germline V gene. This CDR3 spans 15 amino acids. The V gene end was trimmed by 3 bases and the J gene end by 0 bases; junction bases not matched to a gene: 2. The CDR3 DNA is TGCGCCAGCAGCTCGGACAGGACGAACACCGGGGAGCTGTTTTTT. Amino acids: CASSSDRTNTGELFF.

J is TRBJ1-4 and V is TRBV4-1; D gene ambiguous. The CDR3 runs to 15 residues. Per the germline V gene, CDR1 is MGHRA and CDR2 is YSYEKL. V was cut by 0 bases and J by 1 base, with 6 bases left in between. The CDR3 nucleotides read TGCGCCAGCAGCCAAGAAAGAGGAACTAATGAAAAACTGTTTTTT. Amino acid sequence: CASSQERGTNEKLFF.

This chain joins TRBV6-2 or TRBV6-3 and TRBJ2-7; tentatively, D is TRBD2 (6 bases). The CDR3 sequence is 12 residues long. Germline loops: CDR1 MNHEY, CDR2 SVGEGT. The V and J ends lost 6 bases and 6 bases respectively, with 12 bases between them. In DNA, the CDR3 is TGTGCCAGCAGCCTCGGGACTGGCGAGCAGTACTTC. Translation gives CASSLGTGEQYF.